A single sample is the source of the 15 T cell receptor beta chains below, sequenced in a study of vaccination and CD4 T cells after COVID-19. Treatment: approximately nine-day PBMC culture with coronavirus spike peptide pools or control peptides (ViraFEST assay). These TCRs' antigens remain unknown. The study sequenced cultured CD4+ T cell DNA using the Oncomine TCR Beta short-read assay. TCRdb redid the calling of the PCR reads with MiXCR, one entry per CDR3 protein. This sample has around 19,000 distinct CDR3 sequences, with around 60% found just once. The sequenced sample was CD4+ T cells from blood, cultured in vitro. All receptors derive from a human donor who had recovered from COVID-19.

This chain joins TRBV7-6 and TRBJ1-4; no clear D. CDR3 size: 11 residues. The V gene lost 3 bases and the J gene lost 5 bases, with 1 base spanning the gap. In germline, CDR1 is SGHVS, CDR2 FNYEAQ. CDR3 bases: TGTGCCAGCAGCTTGAATGAAAAACTGTTTTTT. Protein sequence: CASSLNEKLFF.

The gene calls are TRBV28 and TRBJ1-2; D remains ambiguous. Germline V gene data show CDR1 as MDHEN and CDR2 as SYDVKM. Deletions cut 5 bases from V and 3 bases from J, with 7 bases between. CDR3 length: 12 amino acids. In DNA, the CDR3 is TGTGCCAGCAGTCTTCAGGACTATGGCTACACCTTC. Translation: CASSLQDYGYTF.

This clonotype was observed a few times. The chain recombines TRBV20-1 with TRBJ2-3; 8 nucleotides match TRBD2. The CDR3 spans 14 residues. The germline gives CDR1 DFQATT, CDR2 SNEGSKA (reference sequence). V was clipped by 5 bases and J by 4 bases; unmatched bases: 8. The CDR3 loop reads CSAGPGLASDTQYF. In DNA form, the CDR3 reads TGCAGTGCTGGCCCAGGACTAGCTTCAGATACGCAGTATTTT.

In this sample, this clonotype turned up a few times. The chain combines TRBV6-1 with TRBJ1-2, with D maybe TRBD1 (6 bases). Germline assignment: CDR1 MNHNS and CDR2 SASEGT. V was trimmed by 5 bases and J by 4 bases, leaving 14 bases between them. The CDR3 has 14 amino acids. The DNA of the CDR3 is TGTGCCAGCAGTCCCGGTTCAGGGGCCTATGGCTACACCTTC. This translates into CASSPGSGAYGYTF.

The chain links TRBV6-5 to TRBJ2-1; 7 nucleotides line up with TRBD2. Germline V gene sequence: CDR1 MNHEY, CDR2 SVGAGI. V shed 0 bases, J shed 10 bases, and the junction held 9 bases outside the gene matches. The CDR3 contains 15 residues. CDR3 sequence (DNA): TGTGCCAGCAGTTACTCGTACCAGGTCGGGGGGGAGCAGTTCTTC. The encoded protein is CASSYSYQVGGEQFF.

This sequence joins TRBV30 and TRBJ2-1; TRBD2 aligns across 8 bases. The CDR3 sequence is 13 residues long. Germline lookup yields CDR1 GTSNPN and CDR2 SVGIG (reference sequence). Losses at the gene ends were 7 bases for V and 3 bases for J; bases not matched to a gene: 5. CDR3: CAFSGTLYNEQFF. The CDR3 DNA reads TGTGCCTTTAGCGGGACCCTCTACAATGAGCAGTTCTTC.

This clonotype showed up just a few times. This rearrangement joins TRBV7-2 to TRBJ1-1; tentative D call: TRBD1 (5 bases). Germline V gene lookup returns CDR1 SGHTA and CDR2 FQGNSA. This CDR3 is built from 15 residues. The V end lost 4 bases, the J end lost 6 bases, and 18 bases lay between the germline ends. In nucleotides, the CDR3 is TGTGCCAGCAGCTATGACGGGGGGACTGGCGCTGAAGCTTTCTTT. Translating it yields CASSYDGGTGAEAFF.

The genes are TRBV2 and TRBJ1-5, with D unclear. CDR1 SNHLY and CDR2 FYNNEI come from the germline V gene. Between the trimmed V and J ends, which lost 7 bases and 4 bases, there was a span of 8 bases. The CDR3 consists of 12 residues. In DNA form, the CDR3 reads TGTGCCAGCACCTGGGGTAATCAGCCCCAGCATTTT. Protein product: CASTWGNQPQHF. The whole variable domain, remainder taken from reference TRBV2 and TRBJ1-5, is EPEVTQTPSHQVTQMGQEVILRCVPISNHLYFYWYRQILGQKVEFLVSFYNNEISEKSEIFDDQFSVERPDGSNFTLKIRSTKLEDSAMYFCASTWGNQPQHFGDGTRLSIL.

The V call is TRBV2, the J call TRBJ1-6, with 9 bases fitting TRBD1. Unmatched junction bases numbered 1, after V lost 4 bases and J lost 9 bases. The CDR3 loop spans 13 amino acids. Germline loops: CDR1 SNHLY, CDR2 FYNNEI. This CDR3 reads CASSGQGGSPLHF. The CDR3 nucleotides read TGTGCCAGCAGTGGACAGGGGGGTTCACCCCTCCACTTT.

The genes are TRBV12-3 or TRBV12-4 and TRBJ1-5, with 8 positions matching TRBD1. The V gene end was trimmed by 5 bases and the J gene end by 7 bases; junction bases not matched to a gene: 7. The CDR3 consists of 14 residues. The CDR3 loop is CASSLGTGWQPQHF. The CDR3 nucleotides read TGTGCCAGCAGTCTTGGGACAGGTTGGCAGCCCCAGCATTTT.

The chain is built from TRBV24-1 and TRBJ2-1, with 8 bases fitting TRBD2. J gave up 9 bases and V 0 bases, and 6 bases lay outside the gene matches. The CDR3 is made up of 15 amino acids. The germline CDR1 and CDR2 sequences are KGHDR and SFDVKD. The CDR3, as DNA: TGTGCCACCAGTGATTTGACAGGGACTAGGGCTGAGCAGTTCTTC. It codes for CATSDLTGTRAEQFF.

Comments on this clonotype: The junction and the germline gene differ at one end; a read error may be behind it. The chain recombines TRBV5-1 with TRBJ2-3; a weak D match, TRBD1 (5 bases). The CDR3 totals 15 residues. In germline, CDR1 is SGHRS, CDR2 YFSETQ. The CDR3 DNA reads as TGCGCCAGCAGCCGCCAACCGGACAAAAGGGATACGCGGTATTTT. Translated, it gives CASSRQPDKRDTRYF.

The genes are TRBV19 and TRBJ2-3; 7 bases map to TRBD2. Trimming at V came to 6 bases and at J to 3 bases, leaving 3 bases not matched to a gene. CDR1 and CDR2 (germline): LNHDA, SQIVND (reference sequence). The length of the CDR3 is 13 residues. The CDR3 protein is CASRASGTDTQYF. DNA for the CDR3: TGTGCCAGTAGGGCTAGCGGAACAGATACGCAGTATTTT.

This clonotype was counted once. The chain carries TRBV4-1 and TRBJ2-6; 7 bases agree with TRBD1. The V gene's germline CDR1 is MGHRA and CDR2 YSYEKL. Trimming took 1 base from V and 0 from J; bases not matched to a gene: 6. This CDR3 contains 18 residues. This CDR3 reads CASSQVRRGSSGANVLTF. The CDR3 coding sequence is TGCGCCAGCAGCCAAGTACGCAGGGGGAGCTCTGGGGCCAACGTCCTGACTTTC.

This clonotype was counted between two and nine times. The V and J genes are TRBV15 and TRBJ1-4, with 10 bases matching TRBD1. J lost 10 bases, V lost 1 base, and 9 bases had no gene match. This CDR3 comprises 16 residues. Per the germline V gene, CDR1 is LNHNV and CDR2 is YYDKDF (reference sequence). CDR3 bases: TGTGCCACCAGCAGAGTTGGAGACAGGGGGCTTGGAAAACTGTTTTTT. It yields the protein CATSRVGDRGLGKLFF. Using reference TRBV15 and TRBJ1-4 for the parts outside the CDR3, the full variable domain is DAMVIQNPRYQVTQFGKPVTLSCSQTLNHNVMYWYQQKSSQAPKLLFHYYDKDFNNEADTPDNFQSRRPNTSFCFLDIRSPGLGDTAMYLCATSRVGDRGLGKLFFGSGTQLSVL.